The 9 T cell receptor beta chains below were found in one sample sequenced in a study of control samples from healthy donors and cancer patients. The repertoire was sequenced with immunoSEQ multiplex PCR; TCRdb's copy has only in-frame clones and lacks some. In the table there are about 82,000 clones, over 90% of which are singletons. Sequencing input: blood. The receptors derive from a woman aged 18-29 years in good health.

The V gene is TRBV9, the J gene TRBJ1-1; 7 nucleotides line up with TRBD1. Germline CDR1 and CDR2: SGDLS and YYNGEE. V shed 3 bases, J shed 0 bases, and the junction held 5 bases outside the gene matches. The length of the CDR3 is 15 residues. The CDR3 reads CASSATQGVNTEAFF. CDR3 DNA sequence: TGTGCCAGCAGCGCGACTCAGGGGGTGAACACTGAAGCTTTCTTT.

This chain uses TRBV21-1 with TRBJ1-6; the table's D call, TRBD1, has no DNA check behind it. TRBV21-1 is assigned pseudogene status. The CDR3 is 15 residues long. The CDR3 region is CASKRHWGRNSPLHF. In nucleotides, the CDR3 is TGTGCCAGCAAAAGACACTGGGGCCGTAATTCACCCCTCCACTTT.

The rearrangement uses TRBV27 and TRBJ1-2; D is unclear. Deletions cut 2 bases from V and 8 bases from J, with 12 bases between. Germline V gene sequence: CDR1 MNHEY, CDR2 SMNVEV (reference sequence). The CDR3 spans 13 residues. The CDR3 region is CASSLISTSGYTF. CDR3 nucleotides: TGTGCCAGCAGTTTAATATCGACCTCGGGCTACACCTTC.

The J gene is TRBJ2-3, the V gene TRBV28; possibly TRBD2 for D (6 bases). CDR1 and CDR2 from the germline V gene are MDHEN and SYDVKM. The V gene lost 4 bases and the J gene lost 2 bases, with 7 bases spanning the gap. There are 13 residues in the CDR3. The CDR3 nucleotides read TGTGCCAGCAGTTCGGGAGCCACAGATACGCAGTATTTT. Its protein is CASSSGATDTQYF.

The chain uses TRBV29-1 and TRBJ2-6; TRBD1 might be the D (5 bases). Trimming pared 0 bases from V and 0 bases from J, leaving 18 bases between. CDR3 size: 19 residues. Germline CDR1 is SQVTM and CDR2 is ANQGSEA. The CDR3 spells CSVEDLGQGLSSGANVLTF. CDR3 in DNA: TGCAGCGTTGAAGATTTAGGGCAGGGCCTTTCCTCTGGGGCCAACGTCCTGACTTTC. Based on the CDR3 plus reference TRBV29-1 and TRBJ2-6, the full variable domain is SAVISQKPSRDICQRGTSLTIQCQVDSQVTMMFWYRQQPGQSLTLIATANQGSEATYESGFVIDKFPISRPNLTFSTLTVSNMSPEDSSIYLCSVEDLGQGLSSGANVLTFGAGSRLTVL.

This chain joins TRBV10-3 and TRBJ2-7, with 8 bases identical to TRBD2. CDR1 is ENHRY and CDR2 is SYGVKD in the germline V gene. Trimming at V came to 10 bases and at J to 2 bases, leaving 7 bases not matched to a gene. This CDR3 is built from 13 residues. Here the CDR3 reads CATHGGVTYEQYF. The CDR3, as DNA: TGTGCCACCCACGGGGGGGTAACCTACGAGCAGTACTTC.

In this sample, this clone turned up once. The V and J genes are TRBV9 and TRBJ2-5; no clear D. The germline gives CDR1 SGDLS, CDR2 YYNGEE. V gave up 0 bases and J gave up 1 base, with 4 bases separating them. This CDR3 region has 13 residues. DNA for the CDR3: TGTGCCAGCAGCGTAGGGACCCAAGAGACCCAGTACTTC. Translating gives CASSVGTQETQYF.

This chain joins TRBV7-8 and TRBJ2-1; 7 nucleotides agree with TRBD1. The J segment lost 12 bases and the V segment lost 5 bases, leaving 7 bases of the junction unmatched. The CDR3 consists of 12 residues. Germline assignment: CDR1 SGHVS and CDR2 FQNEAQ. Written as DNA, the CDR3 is TGTGCCAGCAGCGGGGGACAGCCGGGGCAGTTCTTC. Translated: CASSGGQPGQFF.

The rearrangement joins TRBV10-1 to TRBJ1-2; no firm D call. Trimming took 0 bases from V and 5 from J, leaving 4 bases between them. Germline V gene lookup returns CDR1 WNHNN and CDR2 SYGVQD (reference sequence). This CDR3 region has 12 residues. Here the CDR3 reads CASSESRYGYTF. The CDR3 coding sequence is TGCGCCAGCAGTGAGTCCAGGTATGGCTACACCTTC.